The 31 T cell receptor beta chains reported below all come from one sample, sequenced in a study of T-cell memory formation after mild COVID-19. TCRdb re-called the 5' RACE reads through MiXCR, storing one row per CDR3 protein. The table shows fewer than 500,000 distinct CDR3 sequences, with around a quarter occurring only once. Sequenced material: PBMCs or a T cell subset sorted from them (not recorded which). These receptor sequences come from an adult woman who had mild COVID-19 (a few samples of this study predate the infection). Cell type and time point are not known.

This clonotype appeared a few times. This chain uses TRBV18 with TRBJ2-7; weak D call: TRBD2 (5 bases). This CDR3 comprises 15 residues. Germline V gene data show CDR1 as KGHSH and CDR2 as LQKENI. The ends were cut back, 3 bases at V and 3 bases at J, with 15 bases in the middle. The CDR3 here is CASSPISGPNYEQYF. The CDR3 DNA reads TGTGCCAGCTCACCCATCAGCGGTCCAAACTACGAGCAGTACTTC.

This clonotype turned up a few times. The V gene is TRBV24-1, the J gene TRBJ2-5; D is uncertain. This CDR3 is 13 amino acids long. Deletions cut 2 bases from V and 4 bases from J, with 7 bases between. Germline V gives CDR1 KGHDR, CDR2 SFDVKD. CDR3 in amino acids: CATSDSSSETQYF. CDR3 coding DNA: TGTGCCACCAGTGATTCCTCATCAGAGACCCAGTACTTC.

This clonotype was detected a few times. The J gene is TRBJ2-4, the V gene TRBV12-3 or TRBV12-4, with TRBD1 matching over 11 bases. After removal of 4 bases from V and 9 bases from J, the junction contained 5 bases not matched to a gene. The CDR3 extends over 14 amino acids. The CDR3 coding sequence is TGTGCCAGCAGTTCCCGGGACAGGGGGGGCATTCAGTACTTC. Translation: CASSSRDRGGIQYF.

V usage is TRBV25-1 and J usage is TRBJ2-6, with D unresolved. This CDR3 is built from 12 residues. CDR1 is MGHDK and CDR2 is SYGVNS in the germline V gene. Trimming shortened V by 8 bases and J by 4 bases, and 6 bases separated the two germline ends. The CDR3, as DNA: TGTGCCAGCTCACAGGGGGCCAACGTCCTGACTTTC. It translates to CASSQGANVLTF.

This clonotype has a handful of counts. The J gene is TRBJ2-3, the V gene TRBV5-5; D is unresolved. Trimming shortened V by 5 bases and J by 2 bases, and 15 bases separated the two germline ends. This CDR3 contains 15 residues. Germline V gives CDR1 SGHKS, CDR2 YYEKEE (reference sequence). CDR3 DNA: TGTGCCAGCAGAAGTACTGGGCAGTCCACAGATACGCAGTATTTT. It specifies CASRSTGQSTDTQYF. Using reference TRBV5-5 and TRBJ2-3 for the parts outside the CDR3, the full variable domain is DAGVTQSPTHLIKTRGQQVTLRCSPISGHKSVSWYQQVLGQGPQFIFQYYEKEERGRGNFPDRFSARQFPNYSSELNVNALLLGDSALYLCASRSTGQSTDTQYFGPGTRLTVL.

The rearrangement joins TRBV20-1 to TRBJ1-1; 10 bases line up with TRBD1. Germline CDR1 and CDR2: DFQATT and SNEGSKA (reference sequence). V shed 2 bases, J shed 11 bases, and the junction held 5 bases outside the gene matches. This CDR3 contains 12 residues. The CDR3 is CSARSTGGPAFF. The CDR3 region has the DNA TGCAGTGCTAGATCGACAGGGGGCCCGGCTTTCTTT.

The chain carries TRBV7-3 and TRBJ2-1; D gene unclear. CDR3 length equals 13 residues. Germline CDR1 is SGHTA and CDR2 is FQGTGA. V dropped 3 bases and J dropped 7 bases, with 10 bases sitting between them. CDR3 nucleotides: TGTGCCAGCAGCTTCTCGGACGGAAATGAGCAGTTCTTC. Its translation: CASSFSDGNEQFF.

This clonotype was seen at least ten times. The chain links TRBV29-1 to TRBJ2-1; 13 bases agree with TRBD2. Germline CDR1 is SQVTM and CDR2 is ANQGSEA. The CDR3 loop spans 16 amino acids. V lost 5 bases to trimming and J lost 7 bases; unmatched junction nucleotides: 11. The CDR3 coding sequence is TGCAGCGTTCATTCCCCGGGACTAGCGGGACGAAATGAGCAGTTCTTC. This encodes CSVHSPGLAGRNEQFF.

The chain is built from TRBV20-1 and TRBJ2-7; a weak D match, TRBD2 (5 bases). The CDR3 runs to 15 residues. Per germline, CDR1 DFQATT and CDR2 SNEGSKA (reference sequence). Trimming stripped 0 bases from V and 2 bases from J, with 14 bases between. The CDR3 coding sequence is TGCAGTGCTAGAGATCCGGCTAGCCGAGCCTACGAGCAGTACTTC. Its protein product is CSARDPASRAYEQYF.

The rearrangement links TRBV20-1 to TRBJ1-5; weak D call: TRBD1 (5 bases). This CDR3 is built from 19 residues. V dropped 3 bases and J dropped 0 bases, with 24 bases sitting between them. CDR1 is DFQATT, CDR2 SNEGSKA, per germline (reference sequence). The CDR3 DNA is TGCAGTGCTAGGGGCAGCTACTATATCCAGGGCGATAGCAATCAGCCCCAGCATTTT. As protein: CSARGSYYIQGDSNQPQHF.

V and J are TRBV10-3 and TRBJ1-1; no definite D call. The V and J ends lost 0 bases and 1 base respectively, with 6 bases between them. Germline assignment: CDR1 ENHRY and CDR2 SYGVKD. This CDR3 region has 14 residues. CDR3 loop: CAISESSGNTEAFF. The CDR3 nucleotides are TGTGCCATCAGTGAGTCTTCGGGGAACACTGAAGCTTTCTTT.

This clonotype appeared a few times. The rearrangement uses TRBV7-9 and TRBJ2-2; the match to TRBD2 covers 11 bases. This CDR3 region has 16 residues. V shed 5 bases, J shed 2 bases, and the junction held 4 bases outside the gene matches. Germline V gene sequence: CDR1 SEHNR, CDR2 FQNEAQ (reference sequence). The CDR3 protein is CASSEGLAANTGELFF. The CDR3 DNA sequence: TGTGCCAGCAGCGAGGGACTAGCGGCAAACACCGGGGAGCTGTTTTTT.

This chain connects TRBV11-2 to TRBJ2-2; D is undetermined. V dropped 3 bases and J dropped 5 bases, with 13 bases sitting between them. The germline V gene encodes CDR1 SGHAT and CDR2 FQNNGV. The CDR3 extends over 15 amino acids. This CDR3 reads CASSFTVEGTGELFF. For the CDR3, the DNA is TGTGCCAGCAGCTTTACGGTAGAAGGGACCGGGGAGCTGTTTTTT.

This clonotype has ten or more counts. V and J are TRBV10-3 and TRBJ2-1; D is unresolved. The CDR3 loop spans 11 amino acids. The germline gives CDR1 ENHRY, CDR2 SYGVKD. V was shortened by 6 bases and J by 5 bases, with 5 bases between the two germline ends. The CDR3 DNA is TGTGCCATCAGCCTAGACAATGAGCAGTTCTTC. This gives the protein CAISLDNEQFF.

The rearrangement joins TRBV6-5 to TRBJ1-1; 7 bases are shared with TRBD1. Germline CDR1 MNHEY, CDR2 SVGAGI. This CDR3 spans 14 amino acids. V was pared by 5 bases and J by 5 bases, with 8 bases of the junction left unmatched. CDR3 residues: CASSATGSATEAFF. DNA of the CDR3: TGTGCCAGCAGTGCGACAGGGTCGGCTACTGAAGCTTTCTTT.

This chain joins TRBV20-1 and TRBJ2-7, with D perhaps assigned TRBD1 or TRBD2 (6 bases each). The CDR3 runs 13 residues. Per the germline V gene, CDR1 is DFQATT and CDR2 is SNEGSKA (reference sequence). V lost 6 bases, J lost 3 bases, and 15 bases lay in between. CDR3 nucleotides: TGCAGTGCCCAAGGCGAGGGGGGCTACGAGCAGTACTTC. Translating it yields CSAQGEGGYEQYF.

There are a few counts of this clonotype. This sequence joins TRBV9 and TRBJ2-1, with 14 bases identical to TRBD2. Germline CDR1 and CDR2: SGDLS and YYNGEE. J was trimmed by 5 bases and V by 4 bases; bases with no gene match: 5. This CDR3 region has 16 residues. DNA of the CDR3: TGTGCCAGCAGCCCATGGACTAGCGGGGGGCACAATGAGCAGTTCTTC. This translates into CASSPWTSGGHNEQFF. The full variable domain, with the rest looked up from reference TRBV9 and TRBJ2-1, is DSGVTQTPKHLITATGQRVTLRCSPRSGDLSVYWYQQSLDQGLQFLIQYYNGEERAKGNILERFSAQQFPDLHSELNLSSLELGDSALYFCASSPWTSGGHNEQFFGPGTRLTVL.

The chain links TRBV6-4 to TRBJ1-1, with unresolved D. The CDR3 is 13 residues long. Germline CDR1 is MRHNA and CDR2 is SNTAGT. V lost 4 bases and J lost 0, with 6 bases in between. In nucleotides, the CDR3 is TGTGCCAGCAGTGCCAGGATGAACACTGAAGCTTTCTTT. Protein: CASSARMNTEAFF.

V is TRBV2 and J is TRBJ1-2, with D possibly TRBD1 on 6 matching bases. Germline CDR1 reads SNHLY; CDR2 reads FYNNEI. The CDR3 contains 13 residues. Trimming removed 4 bases from V and 5 bases from J, with 11 bases in between. The CDR3: CASSGTARYGYTF. The CDR3 coding sequence is TGTGCCAGCAGTGGGACAGCAAGATATGGCTACACCTTC. The full variable domain, in which reference TRBV2 and TRBJ1-2 provide the parts outside the CDR3, is EPEVTQTPSHQVTQMGQEVILRCVPISNHLYFYWYRQILGQKVEFLVSFYNNEISEKSEIFDDQFSVERPDGSNFTLKIRSTKLEDSAMYFCASSGTARYGYTFGSGTRLTVV.

This chain links TRBV19 with TRBJ2-1; D not resolved. Germline assignment: CDR1 LNHDA and CDR2 SQIVND (reference sequence). V lost 6 bases and J 3 bases, leaving 9 bases between the germline ends. The CDR3 is made up of 13 amino acids. The CDR3 spells CASSVTYYNEQFF. The CDR3 region has the DNA TGTGCCAGTAGCGTGACTTACTACAATGAGCAGTTCTTC.

The chain combines TRBV12-3 or TRBV12-4 with TRBJ2-3; 10 nucleotides agree with TRBD2. This CDR3 spans 16 amino acids. J lost 6 bases, V lost 5 bases, and 11 bases had no gene match. CDR3 amino acids: CASSPLKRGGSDTQYF. CDR3 DNA sequence: TGTGCCAGCAGTCCCCTTAAGCGGGGGGGGTCGGATACGCAGTATTTT.

This clonotype was picked up a small number of times. V gene TRBV20-1 combines with J gene TRBJ2-5; TRBD1 might be the D (6 bases). The CDR3 extends over 15 amino acids. Germline V gene sequence: CDR1 DFQATT, CDR2 SNEGSKA (reference sequence). V dropped 0 bases and J dropped 4 bases, with 15 bases sitting between them. CDR3 in DNA: TGCAGTGCTAGAGATGAGACAGGCGTCCGAGAGACCCAGTACTTC. Its protein product is CSARDETGVRETQYF.

This clonotype occurred a few times. The V call is TRBV5-6, the J call TRBJ2-7; 10 nucleotides match TRBD1. Trimming removed 3 bases from V and 7 bases from J; junction bases left unmatched: 10. This CDR3 comprises 15 residues. Per germline, CDR1 SGHDT and CDR2 YYEEEE. The CDR3 DNA reads as TGTGCCAGCAGCTCCGGGGGGACAGGGGTCTGGGAGCAGTACTTC. Translating it yields CASSSGGTGVWEQYF.

This clonotype was counted only a few times. The chain is built from TRBV4-1 and TRBJ2-2; weak D call: TRBD2 (6 bases). Trimming removed 2 bases from V and 4 bases from J, with 11 bases in between. The CDR3 covers 15 residues. CDR1 and CDR2 (germline): MGHRA, YSYEKL. CDR3 sequence (DNA): TGCGCCAGCAGCCAATCGGGAGCGAGCACCGGGGAGCTGTTTTTT. Encoded protein: CASSQSGASTGELFF.

The CDR3 reads CASSQFGTGNADTQYF. The CDR3 DNA sequence: TGCGCCAGCAGCCAGTTCGGGACAGGGAACGCAGATACGCAGTATTTT. The chain combines TRBV4-1 with TRBJ2-3, with 9 bases that match TRBD1. Per germline, CDR1 MGHRA and CDR2 YSYEKL. The CDR3 totals 16 residues. With V trimmed by 3 bases and J by 4 bases, 8 bases remained unmatched.

The rearrangement uses TRBV20-1 and TRBJ2-7; the D gene is possibly TRBD2 (5 bases). Germline-derived CDR1 and CDR2 are DFQATT and SNEGSKA (reference sequence). The CDR3 covers 13 residues. The V and J ends lost 6 bases and 3 bases respectively, with 15 bases between them. The CDR3 here is CSATGRGYYEQYF. CDR3 bases: TGCAGTGCCACCGGACGGGGATACTACGAGCAGTACTTC.

The rearrangement uses TRBV4-3 and TRBJ1-3; 8 bases are a match to TRBD1. The germline V gene encodes CDR1 LGHNA and CDR2 YSLEER. CDR3 length: 14 residues. The trim removed 3 bases at V and 9 bases at J, leaving 7 bases unmatched. In DNA, the CDR3 is TGCGCCAGCAGCCAGCAACAGGGGGGCAGCACCATATATTTT. Encoded protein: CASSQQQGGSTIYF.

This clonotype was recorded a few times. At one of its ends the junction is not consistent with the germline gene, which may arise from a read error. The V call is TRBV29-1, the J call TRBJ2-3; D assignment may be TRBD1 or TRBD2 (5 bases each). The germline V gene has CDR1 SQVTM and CDR2 ANQGSEA. The CDR3 extends over 14 amino acids. Here the CDR3 DNA reads TGCAGCGTCGAAGGGACCTTGCTTACAGATACGCAGTATTTT. It specifies CSVEGTLLTDTQYF.

This clonotype has a handful of counts. The V and J genes are TRBV6-6 and TRBJ1-3; unclear D gene. This CDR3 contains 17 residues. Per the germline V gene, CDR1 is MNHNY and CDR2 is SVGAGI (reference sequence). The ends were cut back, 2 bases at V and 0 bases at J, with 14 bases in the middle. The CDR3: CASSYTQSFSSGNTIYF. For the CDR3, the DNA is TGTGCCAGCAGTTACACGCAATCATTCAGCTCTGGAAACACCATATATTTT.

This clonotype was counted only a few times. The rearrangement joins TRBV20-1 to TRBJ2-7, with D possibly being TRBD1 (6 bases). Germline loops: CDR1 DFQATT, CDR2 SNEGSKA (reference sequence). Deletions cut 6 bases from V and 3 bases from J, with 15 bases between. The CDR3 runs 13 residues. CDR3: CSAPPQGYYEQYF. CDR3 nucleotide sequence: TGCAGTGCCCCACCACAGGGTTACTACGAGCAGTACTTC.

The chain carries TRBV6-2 or TRBV6-3 and TRBJ2-2; 11 bases match TRBD2. This CDR3 region has 16 residues. The ends lost 4 bases at V and 3 bases at J; junction bases unmatched: 4. The germline V gene encodes CDR1 MNHEY and CDR2 SVGEGT. The CDR3 reads CASSFTGLADTGELFF. The CDR3, as DNA: TGTGCCAGCAGTTTCACGGGACTAGCGGACACCGGGGAGCTGTTTTTT.